This entry lists 15 T cell receptor beta chains sequenced from one sample in a study of T-cell memory formation after mild COVID-19. TCRdb reanalysed the 5' RACE reads using MiXCR and keeps one entry per CDR3 protein. The table includes over 70,000 distinct CDR3 sequences, about 12% detected once. Specimen: PBMCs or a T cell subset sorted from them (not recorded which). All receptors derive from an adult woman who had mild COVID-19 (a few samples of this study predate the infection). Cell type and time point are not known.

The gene calls are TRBV9 and TRBJ2-3; D call uncertain. Trimming shortened V by 3 bases and J by 5 bases, and 10 bases separated the two germline ends. Germline assignment: CDR1 SGDLS and CDR2 YYNGEE. This CDR3 region has 13 residues. CDR3 nucleotides: TGTGCCAGCAGCGACACCCTTGTAGATACGCAGTATTTT. Translation gives CASSDTLVDTQYF.

This clonotype appeared a few times. The chain couples TRBV24-1 to TRBJ2-1, with TRBD2 matching over 14 bases. CDR3 length equals 17 residues. With 5 bases clipped from V and 4 bases from J, the junction kept 6 bases outside the gene matches. Germline CDR1 and CDR2: KGHDR and SFDVKD. This CDR3 is CATSVGLAGDLYNEQFF. The CDR3 DNA sequence: TGTGCCACCAGTGTGGGACTAGCGGGGGACCTTTACAATGAGCAGTTCTTC.

The rearrangement links TRBV24-1 to TRBJ2-2; no definite D call. From germline, CDR1 is KGHDR and CDR2 SFDVKD. The CDR3 runs 13 residues. With 1 base removed from V and 3 bases from J, the gap between germline ends came to 2 bases. The DNA for the CDR3 is TGTGCCACCAGTGATTTAGACACCGGGGAGCTGTTTTTT. It is translated as CATSDLDTGELFF.

This clonotype appeared a few times. The rearrangement links TRBV4-1 to TRBJ1-1; 8 nucleotides match TRBD1. V was pared by 1 base and J by 1 base, with 2 bases of the junction left unmatched. The germline gives CDR1 MGHRA, CDR2 YSYEKL. The CDR3 has 15 residues. DNA for the CDR3: TGCGCCAGCAGCCAAGGGGACAGGAGGAACACTGAAGCTTTCTTT. This sequence encodes CASSQGDRRNTEAFF.

This clonotype was seen a few times. V gene TRBV11-2 combines with J gene TRBJ2-3; no definite D call. Deletions cut 7 bases from V and 2 bases from J, with 16 bases between. CDR3 length: 15 amino acids. Germline V gives CDR1 SGHAT, CDR2 FQNNGV. The DNA of the CDR3 is TGTGCCAGCACGAGGATGGGCTGGACCACAGATACGCAGTATTTT. Encoded protein: CASTRMGWTTDTQYF.

This clonotype came up a few times. CDR3 nucleotides: TGCAGTGCTAGTGCTAGCGGGTATTACAATGAGCAGTTCTTC. Encoded protein: CSASASGYYNEQFF. V gene TRBV20-1 combines with J gene TRBJ2-1; 8 positions agree with TRBD2. CDR3 size: 14 residues. CDR1 DFQATT and CDR2 SNEGSKA come from the germline V gene (reference sequence). The V segment lost 3 bases and the J segment 4 bases; nucleotides outside the gene matches: 5.

About this clonotype: One end of the junction does not line up with germline, which may come from a read error. The genes are TRBV24-1 and TRBJ1-1, with D perhaps TRBD1 (6 bases). The CDR3 length is 13 residues. Germline CDR1 reads KGHDR; CDR2 reads SFDVKD. CDR3 bases: TGTGCCACCAGTGATTTGCGGGACACAGAAGCTTTCTTT. Its protein is CATSDLRDTEAFF.

The rearrangement joins TRBV7-9 to TRBJ1-2, with D possibly being TRBD1 (6 bases). Trimming took 4 bases from V and 0 from J, leaving 15 bases between them. The CDR3 runs to 16 residues. Germline CDR1 SEHNR, CDR2 FQNEAQ (reference sequence). CDR3: CASSYWGQIANYGYTF. The CDR3 DNA is TGTGCCAGCAGCTACTGGGGGCAGATAGCTAACTATGGCTACACCTTC. Full variable domain (missing parts from reference TRBV7-9 and TRBJ1-2): DTGVSQNPRHKITKRGQNVTFRCDPISEHNRLYWYRQTLGQGPEFLTYFQNEAQLEKSRLLSDRFSAERPKGSFSTLEIQRTEQGDSAMYLCASSYWGQIANYGYTFGSGTRLTVV.

The V and J genes are TRBV6-2 or TRBV6-3 and TRBJ1-1, with D hard to call. The CDR3 covers 12 residues. Per germline, CDR1 MNHEY and CDR2 SVGEGT. V lost 7 bases to trimming and J lost 6 bases, with 12 bases between them. Written as DNA, the CDR3 is TGTGCCAGCAAACGCGGCGGCTCTGAAGCTTTCTTT. Protein sequence: CASKRGGSEAFF.

This clonotype has only a few counts. The chain combines TRBV7-2 with TRBJ2-3; 9 nucleotides agree with TRBD2. CDR1 and CDR2 from the germline V gene are SGHTA and FQGNSA. CDR3 length equals 16 residues. Unmatched junction bases numbered 4, after V lost 3 bases and J lost 0 bases. CDR3 in amino acids: CASSFTSGPSTDTQYF. CDR3 DNA sequence: TGTGCCAGCAGCTTTACTAGCGGGCCTAGCACAGATACGCAGTATTTT.

At least ten counts were recorded for this clonotype. The rearrangement joins TRBV6-5 to TRBJ2-7, with a possible D match to TRBD1 (6 bases). The CDR3 sequence is 12 residues long. Between the trimmed V and J ends, which lost 5 bases and 6 bases, there was a span of 11 bases. Germline loops: CDR1 MNHEY, CDR2 SVGAGI. CDR3 sequence reads: CASSRGSGEQYF. CDR3 nucleotide sequence: TGTGCCAGCAGTAGGGGGTCAGGCGAGCAGTACTTC.

There are a few counts of this clonotype. The V gene is TRBV10-3, the J gene TRBJ2-7, with D uncertain. Looked up from germline, CDR1 is ENHRY and CDR2 is SYGVKD. CDR3 length: 13 residues. Trimming shortened V by 0 bases and J by 3 bases, and 6 bases separated the two germline ends. CDR3 bases: TGTGCCATCAGTGAGTCTGGCAGCTACGAGCAGTACTTC. Translated: CAISESGSYEQYF.

In this sample, this clonotype turned up a few times. The junction departs from germline at one end; a sequencing error may be responsible. The V and J genes are TRBV7-7 and TRBJ2-3; the match to TRBD2 covers 11 bases. CDR1 is SSHAT, CDR2 FNYEAQ, per germline (reference sequence). This CDR3 spans 17 amino acids. CDR3 bases: TGTGCTAGCAGCTTAGCGACGGGGACTAGCGGACCAGATACGCAGTATTTT. Protein sequence: CASSLATGTSGPDTQYF.

The chain carries TRBV6-2 or TRBV6-3 and TRBJ2-7; 8 bases are a match to TRBD2. V shed 5 bases and J 0 bases; nucleotides not matched to a gene: 6. Germline CDR1 is MNHEY and CDR2 is SVGEGT. This CDR3 is 15 amino acids long. For the CDR3, the DNA is TGTGCCAGCAGTCGGGGGGGTAGCGGCTCCTACGAGCAGTACTTC. This sequence encodes CASSRGGSGSYEQYF.

The rearrangement joins TRBV7-2 to TRBJ1-2; D gene unclear. V was pared by 6 bases and J by 1 base, with 9 bases between. CDR3 length: 13 residues. Germline V gene lookup returns CDR1 SGHTA and CDR2 FQGNSA. CDR3 sequence: CASRLLDNYGYTF. The CDR3 DNA reads as TGTGCCAGCAGGCTCTTAGATAACTATGGCTACACCTTC.